The present T cell receptor beta chain was sequenced within a study of blood T cell repertoires in COVID-19. Study overall: Samples came from the United States, Italy and Spain, spanning acute and convalescent COVID-19. PBMCs, B-cell-depleted T cells, or T cells were the source of the cDNA or gDNA that made up the material.

Germline CDR1 and CDR2: LGHNA and YSLEER. The CDR3 loop spans 18 amino acids. The V end lost 1 base, the J end lost 4 bases, and 19 bases lay between the germline ends. The authors' processing: Scientists estimated how many nucleated cells there were by amplifying reference gene primers. Assay used: immunoSEQ multiplex PCR; TCRdb lists only in-frame clones, some missing. The DNA gave D and trimming, while V, J and clone size come from that table. In the table there are 150,000 or so clones, roughly four fifths of which are singletons. The specimen was peripheral blood. V gene TRBV4-3 combines with J gene TRBJ2-2, with a possible D match to TRBD1 (6 bases). The TCR originated in a human donor in a cohort sampled during active COVID-19. The CDR3 bases are TGCGCCAGCAGCCAAGCTTTCCGGGACACCGCGCCCACCGGGGAGCTGTTTTTT. Protein: CASSQAFRDTAPTGELFF.